Below are 19 T cell receptor beta chains sequenced from a single sample in a study of Graves' ophthalmopathy and Graves' hyperthyroidism. The sequenced template was RNA, covering the TCR beta CDR3 region. Amplification began with first-round RT-PCR using HTBI primers, then second-round multiplex PCR was performed. MiXCR, run by TCRdb on the multiplex PCR reads, gives a single entry per CDR3 protein. The table lists 560,000 or so distinct CDR3 sequences, under 40% of them singletons. Sequences were obtained from peripheral blood or thyroid tissue (not recorded which). Receptors were obtained from an adult man with Graves' hyperthyroidism.

The V call is TRBV29-1, the J call TRBJ1-1, with D possibly being TRBD1 (5 bases). Germline V gene data show CDR1 as SQVTM and CDR2 as ANQGSEA. V was cut by 4 bases and J by 5 bases, with 14 bases left in between. This CDR3 comprises 13 residues. CDR3 nucleotide sequence: TGCAGCGTTGTGGTGGGGCGAGGTACTGAAGCTTTCTTT. Translation gives CSVVVGRGTEAFF.

This clonotype came up a few times. The V and J genes are TRBV5-1 and TRBJ1-5; D is unclear. This CDR3 has 16 amino acids. Germline CDR1 and CDR2: SGHRS and YFSETQ. Trimming took off 0 bases at V and 4 bases at J, with 14 bases between the two ends. This chain's CDR3 is CASSLGQAGRNQPQHF. The CDR3 DNA is TGCGCCAGCAGCTTGGGACAAGCCGGACGGAATCAGCCCCAGCATTTT.

This clonotype was picked up many times. V is TRBV5-1 and J is TRBJ1-1; tentative D call: TRBD1 (5 bases). This CDR3 has 17 amino acids. CDR1 and CDR2 (germline): SGHRS, YFSETQ. The ends were cut back, 0 bases at V and 7 bases at J, with 22 bases in the middle. CDR3 nucleotides: TGCGCCAGCAGCTTGGCCGGGATCCGTCTCCAAGGGGTTGAAGCTTTCTTT. Translating gives CASSLAGIRLQGVEAFF.

This clonotype was seen only once. V gene TRBV10-3 combines with J gene TRBJ1-2, with D perhaps TRBD1 (5 bases). CDR1 is ENHRY and CDR2 is SYGVKD in the germline V gene. V was trimmed by 3 bases and J by 7 bases, leaving 15 bases between them. This CDR3 has 14 amino acids. In DNA form, the CDR3 reads TGTGCCATCAGTGAAGCGCTTGGGGGGGGTGGCTACACCTTC. Residues: CAISEALGGGGYTF.

Concerning this clonotype itself: A read error may produce the germline difference seen at one junction end. This rearrangement joins TRBV10-3 to TRBJ2-2; 13 bases map to TRBD2. Germline lookup yields CDR1 ENHRY and CDR2 SYGVKD. CDR3 length: 16 amino acids. CDR3 coding DNA: TGTGCCAGCAGTCCCGGACTAGCGGGAGTCCCCGGGGAGCTGTTTTTT. Translated, it gives CASSPGLAGVPGELFF.

On this clonotype: A much more abundant neighbour one base away suggests this may be a read error. The chain couples TRBV7-9 to TRBJ2-7; D uncertain. V was clipped by 2 bases and J by 8 bases, with 19 bases between them. The CDR3 spans 15 residues. CDR1 and CDR2 (germline): SEHNR, FQNEAQ (reference sequence). For the CDR3, the DNA is TGTGCCAGCAGCTTAATCGCTGGGGTTGCTAACAAGCAGTACTTC. Encoded protein: CASSLIAGVANKQYF.

The V gene is TRBV14, the J gene TRBJ1-2, with TRBD1 matching over 10 bases. Germline V CDR1 and CDR2: SGHDN, FVKESK. J gave up 7 bases and V 0 bases, and 5 bases lay outside the gene matches. The CDR3 is made up of 15 amino acids. Here the CDR3 reads CASSQEVTGGFGYTF. As DNA, the CDR3 is TGTGCCAGCAGCCAAGAAGTGACAGGGGGCTTTGGCTACACCTTC.

This clonotype came up a few times. V and J are TRBV14 and TRBJ2-3, with D perhaps TRBD2 (5 bases). The germline gives CDR1 SGHDN, CDR2 FVKESK. The V and J ends lost 1 base and 3 bases respectively, with 14 bases between them. CDR3 length equals 16 residues. CDR3 sequence reads: CASSQGTGRRTDTQYF. As DNA, the CDR3 is TGTGCCAGCAGCCAAGGGACGGGAAGGAGGACAGATACGCAGTATTTT.

This chain connects TRBV24-1 to TRBJ1-6, with 10 bases lining up with TRBD1. V shed 5 bases and J 5 bases; nucleotides not matched to a gene: 2. The germline V gene has CDR1 KGHDR and CDR2 SFDVKD. This CDR3 has 15 amino acids. Written as DNA, the CDR3 is TGTGCCACCAGTGCCGGGACAGGGGATAATTCACCCCTCCACTTT. Translation: CATSAGTGDNSPLHF.

Here the CDR3 reads CASSQDGTDSGANVLTF. CDR3 in DNA: TGTGCCAGCAGCCAAGACGGGACAGATTCTGGGGCCAACGTCCTGACTTTC. The V gene is TRBV7-8, the J gene TRBJ2-6, with 7 bases identical to TRBD1. Trimming took 5 bases from V and 1 from J; bases not matched to a gene: 8. The CDR3 has 17 amino acids. The germline CDR1 and CDR2 sequences are SGHVS and FQNEAQ.

This clonotype came up a few times. The chain combines TRBV7-2 with TRBJ1-4; a weak D match, TRBD1 (5 bases). Germline-derived CDR1 and CDR2 are SGHTA and FQGNSA. Deletions cut 5 bases from V and 6 bases from J, with 13 bases between. The CDR3 has 14 residues. CDR3 sequence: CASSQGRWDEKLFF. CDR3 coding DNA: TGTGCCAGCAGCCAGGGACGTTGGGATGAAAAACTGTTTTTT.

This clonotype was seen repeatedly, ten times or more. This chain links TRBV5-1 with TRBJ1-5; 10 bases fit TRBD1. In germline, CDR1 is SGHRS, CDR2 YFSETQ. The CDR3 is 16 residues long. Trimming cost V 4 bases and J 2 bases; bases outside gene matches: 6. The CDR3 DNA is TGCGCCAGCAGCGTGACAGGGGGCGCGGGCAATCAGCCCCAGCATTTT. Protein product: CASSVTGGAGNQPQHF.

This clonotype was recorded at least ten times. The chain has TRBV20-1 and TRBJ2-7; no clear D gene. This CDR3 is 13 amino acids long. The germline gives CDR1 DFQATT, CDR2 SNEGSKA (reference sequence). Trimming shortened V by 4 bases and J by 0 bases, and 10 bases separated the two germline ends. The CDR3 here is CSAKSPHSYEQYF. In nucleotides, the CDR3 is TGCAGTGCTAAGTCTCCCCACTCCTACGAGCAGTACTTC.

There are many counts of this clonotype. V gene TRBV20-1 combines with J gene TRBJ2-7; 11 nucleotides match TRBD2. The trim removed 0 bases at V and 4 bases at J, leaving 14 bases unmatched. Per germline, CDR1 DFQATT and CDR2 SNEGSKA (reference sequence). This CDR3 region has 18 residues. CDR3 coding DNA: TGCAGTGCTAGAGATCGCCTCGGTGCTAGCGGGAGGAAGTACGAGCAGTACTTC. This sequence encodes CSARDRLGASGRKYEQYF.

This chain joins TRBV7-6 and TRBJ1-4; D is undetermined. Germline V CDR1 and CDR2: SGHVS, FNYEAQ. The CDR3 sequence is 15 residues long. Trimming took off 4 bases at V and 0 bases at J, with 9 bases between the two ends. The CDR3 nucleotides are TGTGCCAGCAGCTCCAACGGTGCAACTAATGAAAAACTGTTTTTT. Amino acid sequence: CASSSNGATNEKLFF. Full variable domain (missing parts from reference TRBV7-6 and TRBJ1-4): GAGVSQSPRYKVTKRGQDVALRCDPISGHVSLYWYRQALGQGPEFLTYFNYEAQQDKSGLPNDRFSAERPEGSISTLTIQRTEQRDSAMYRCASSSNGATNEKLFFGSGTQLSVL.

This clonotype was observed a handful of times. The V call is TRBV9, the J call TRBJ2-2; TRBD2 might be the D (5 bases). Germline CDR1 and CDR2: SGDLS and YYNGEE. V lost 3 bases and J 2 bases, leaving 20 bases between the germline ends. The CDR3 extends over 18 amino acids. The CDR3 region has the DNA TGTGCCAGCAGCGGCGGACTCACCGAAAGCATAAACACCGGGGAGCTGTTTTTT. Its protein product is CASSGGLTESINTGELFF.

A note on this clonotype: A much larger clone differs from this one at a single base, so this may be a read error. The chain couples TRBV10-3 to TRBJ1-1; D may be TRBD1 (5 bases). Between the trimmed V and J ends, which lost 10 bases and 7 bases, there was a span of 22 bases. There are 14 residues in the CDR3. Germline-derived CDR1 and CDR2 are ENHRY and SYGVKD. CDR3 amino acids: CASTLASGNGEAFF. The CDR3 DNA follows: TGTGCCAGCACCTTGGCTTCAGGGAATGGTGAAGCTTTCTTT.

The chain is built from TRBV5-4 and TRBJ2-3; D possibly corresponds to TRBD1 (6 bases). CDR3 length: 14 residues. Germline-derived CDR1 and CDR2 are SGHNT and YYREEE (reference sequence). V was pared by 3 bases and J by 11 bases, with 19 bases between. The CDR3 coding sequence is TGTGCCAGCAGCTCAGGACAGAGCTACAATGAGCAGTATTTT. It is translated as CASSSGQSYNEQYF.

This chain uses TRBV28 with TRBJ1-2; 7 bases agree with TRBD1. The germline V gene has CDR1 MDHEN and CDR2 SYDVKM. V dropped 7 bases and J dropped 6; count of bases not matched to a gene: 5. This CDR3 has 12 residues. The CDR3 region is CASTDRDDGYTF. The DNA of the CDR3 is TGTGCCAGCACAGACAGGGATGATGGCTACACCTTC.